The rows below give T cell receptor beta chains drawn from one sample of a study of shared clonotypes between healthy human individuals. Measured with immunoSEQ multiplex PCR; TCRdb has only the in-frame clones, and not every one. The sample holds around 700,000 clones, approximately 73% seen once. Sequenced: memory CD4+ T cells sorted from blood. Receptors were obtained from a woman in her twenties or thirties in good health. CDR3s include the opening cysteine and the closing phenylalanine or tryptophan. A D gene is named only where the DNA matches it firmly. The size of a clone is reported for some rows only, either as once, few or many, or as a class for expanded clones.

>TRBJ2-2|TRBV5-1|-|-
CASSRPADVTGELFF
TGCGCCAGCAGCCGGCCAGCAGACGTTACCGGGGAGCTGTTTTTT
>TRBJ2-2|TRBV7-9|-|-
CASSLTASVNTGELFF
TGTGCCAGCAGCTTAACGGCTAGCGTAAACACCGGGGAGCTGTTTTTT
>TRBJ2-1|TRBV6-6|-|-
CASSYGLALNNEQFF
TGTGCCAGCAGTTACGGCCTAGCACTAAACAATGAGCAGTTCTTC
>TRBJ1-5|TRBV27|-|few
CASKVGQYSNQPQHF
TGTGCCAGCAAAGTCGGTCAGTATAGCAATCAGCCCCAGCATTTT
>TRBJ2-1|TRBV2|-|-
CASWGTGASSYNEQFF
TGTGCCAGCTGGGGGACGGGCGCGAGCTCCTACAATGAGCAGTTCTTC
>TRBJ1-4|TRBV11-2|-|-
CASSLGGGTNEKLFF
TGTGCCAGCAGCTTAGGCGGAGGGACTAATGAAAAACTGTTTTTT
>TRBJ2-3|TRBV29-1|TRBD1|-
CSGDRGTDTQYF
TGCAGCGGGGACAGGGGCACAGATACGCAGTATTTT
>TRBJ2-5|TRBV7-9|-|few
CASSERETQYF
TGTGCCAGCAGCGAGAGGGAGACCCAGTACTTC
>TRBJ2-5|TRBV10-2|TRBD1|-
CASSRQGRQETQYF
TGCGCCAGCAGCCGACAGGGACGACAAGAGACCCAGTACTTC
>TRBJ2-2|TRBV2|-|-
CASRVTTNTGELFF
TGTGCCAGCAGAGTGACAACGAACACCGGGGAGCTGTTTTTT
>TRBJ2-7|TRBV9|TRBD2|-
CASSAGTRVFEQYF
TGTGCCAGCAGCGCGGGGACTAGAGTCTTCGAGCAGTACTTC
>TRBJ1-4|TRBV27|-|few
CASSLRSQPTEINEKLFF
TGTGCCAGCAGTTTACGGTCCCAGCCGACAGAGATTAATGAAAAACTGTTTTTT
>TRBJ2-4|TRBV4-1|-|-
CASSQGLRVAKNIQYF
TGCGCCAGCAGCCAGGGACTTCGAGTAGCCAAAAACATTCAGTACTTC
>TRBJ2-5|TRBV6-5|-|-
CATGGRVAETQYF
TGTGCCACCGGGGGGCGGGTTGCAGAGACCCAGTACTTC
>TRBJ2-2|TRBV7-9|TRBD2|-
CASSFSLAGLVGELFF
TGTGCCAGCAGCTTCTCACTAGCGGGACTGGTCGGGGAGCTGTTTTTT
>TRBJ2-3|TRBV19|TRBD1|-
CASSDRGPYLSQYF
TGTGCCAGTAGTGACAGGGGCCCTTATTTGTCGCAGTATTTT
>TRBJ2-5|TRBV5-8|TRBD2|-
CASSLYVGREGRRETQYF
TGTGCCAGCAGCTTGTACGTGGGCCGGGAGGGCCGGAGGGAGACCCAGTACTTC
>TRBJ1-2|TRBV6-6|-|-
CASSYSGRPDYGYTF
TGTGCCAGCAGTTACTCGGGGCGTCCAGACTATGGCTACACCTTC
>TRBJ2-5|TRBV5-1|TRBD2|-
CASSLGASGQETQYF
TGCGCCAGCAGCTTGGGGGCTAGCGGCCAAGAGACCCAGTACTTC
>TRBJ2-1|TRBV4-1|-|-
CASSQEGNGVNNEQFF
TGCGCCAGCAGCCAGGAGGGGAACGGGGTCAACAATGAGCAGTTCTTC
>TRBJ2-7|TRBV2|TRBD2|-
CASSEREGKQYF
TGTGCCAGCAGTGAGCGGGAGGGCAAGCAGTACTTC
>TRBJ2-1|TRBV29-1|-|-
CSVMTLVNEQFF
TGCAGCGTAATGACACTAGTGAATGAGCAGTTCTTC
>TRBJ1-1|TRBV28|-|few
CASSALDWGGMNTEAFF
TGTGCCAGCAGTGCCCTCGACTGGGGAGGTATGAACACTGAAGCTTTCTTT
>TRBJ1-2|TRBV28|-|-
CASSLQGHGYTF
TGTGCCAGCAGTTTACAGGGCCATGGCTACACCTTC
>TRBJ2-1|TRBV6-1|-|-
CASSLGTQSYNEQFF
TGTGCCAGCAGTCTCGGGACTCAGAGCTACAATGAGCAGTTCTTC
>TRBJ1-2|TRBV14|-|-
CASSQRRSDGYTF
TGTGCCAGCAGCCAAAGAAGATCCGATGGCTACACCTTC
>TRBJ2-2|TRBV19|TRBD1|once
CAVGQWTGELFF
TGTGCCGTGGGACAGTGGACCGGGGAGCTGTTTTTT
>TRBJ1-1|TRBV6-5|-|-
CASSATHMNTEAFF
TGTGCCAGCAGCGCGACACACATGAACACTGAAGCTTTCTTT
>TRBJ2-7|TRBV11-2|TRBD2|-
CASSLTSVTYEQYF
TGTGCCAGCAGCTTGACTAGCGTTACCTACGAGCAGTACTTC
>TRBJ2-1|TRBV19|TRBD2|-
CASSGGRSYNEQFF
TGTGCCAGTAGTGGCGGGAGGTCCTACAATGAGCAGTTCTTC
>TRBJ1-6|TRBV30|-|-
CAWRPPGQYNSPLHF
TGTGCCTGGAGACCTCCCGGACAGTATAATTCACCCCTCCACTTT
>TRBJ2-5|TRBV5-4|-|-
CASSSTGYWGQETQYF
TGTGCCAGCAGCTCCACAGGGTATTGGGGCCAAGAGACCCAGTACTTC
>TRBJ1-2|TRBV7-2|TRBD1|-
CASSLVGGQIAPNYGYTF
TGTGCCAGCAGCTTAGTTGGGGGACAGATCGCTCCTAACTATGGCTACACCTTC
>TRBJ2-2|TRBV2|TRBD1|-
CASGTGVRIAGELFF
TGTGCCAGCGGGACAGGGGTTCGGATCGCCGGGGAGCTGTTTTTT
>TRBJ1-5|TRBV15|-|few
CATSRDGAGSEPQHF
TGTGCCACCAGCAGAGATGGGGCAGGTTCGGAGCCCCAGCATTTT
>TRBJ1-1|TRBV25-1|-|-
CASSEYTGTYEAFF
TGTGCCAGCAGTGAATATACTGGTACCTATGAAGCTTTCTTT
>TRBJ2-1|TRBV19|TRBD2|once
CASSIGSGASSYNEQFF
TGTGCCAGTAGTATAGGGAGCGGGGCAAGCTCCTACAATGAGCAGTTCTTC
>TRBJ2-1|TRBV18|-|-
CASSPPELYNEQFF
TGTGCCAGCTCACCACCGGAACTCTACAATGAGCAGTTCTTC
>TRBJ1-1|TRBV28|-|-
CATKRGMNTEAFF
TGTGCCACAAAACGGGGGATGAACACTGAAGCTTTCTTT
>TRBJ1-1|TRBV19|-|-
CASSISKNTEAFF
TGTGCCAGTAGTATTTCGAAGAACACTGAAGCTTTCTTT
>TRBJ2-7|TRBV18|TRBD1|-
CASSPPGTGVYEQYF
TGTGCCAGCTCACCACCCGGGACAGGGGTGTACGAGCAGTACTTC
>TRBJ2-3|TRBV7-2|-|-
CASSPVSGTDTQYF
TGTGCCAGCAGCCCGGTATCTGGCACAGATACGCAGTATTTT
>TRBJ1-2|TRBV29-1|-|once
CSVSPYRTALLSNYGYTF
TGCAGCGTCTCCCCCTACCGGACGGCGCTCCTTTCTAACTATGGCTACACCTTC
>TRBJ2-1|TRBV15|TRBD2|-
CATSRGGRDHNEQFF
TGTGCCACCAGCCGGGGGGGGCGGGACCACAATGAGCAGTTCTTC
>TRBJ2-5|TRBV5-3|-|-
CARSLTRAETQYF
TGTGCCAGAAGCTTGACCAGGGCAGAGACCCAGTACTTC
>TRBJ2-5|TRBV19|TRBD1|few
CASSIGGQASETQYF
TGTGCCAGTAGTATAGGCGGACAGGCGTCGGAGACCCAGTACTTC
>TRBJ2-7|TRBV7-7|-|-
CASSLYPGSNEQYF
TGTGCCAGCAGCTTATATCCAGGGAGCAACGAGCAGTACTTC
>TRBJ2-7|TRBV11-2|TRBD2|-
CASSWTRNSGEVYYEQYF
TGTGCCAGCAGCTGGACCCGGAACAGCGGGGAGGTCTACTACGAGCAGTACTTC
>TRBJ2-7|TRBV5-1|TRBD1|-
CASSPTRQGLVDSYEQYF
TGCGCCAGCAGCCCCACAAGACAGGGGCTCGTCGACTCCTACGAGCAGTACTTC
>TRBJ2-2|TRBV2|TRBD2|few
CASTGQASGSGELFF
TGTGCCAGCACCGGCCAGGCTAGCGGTAGCGGGGAGCTGTTTTTT
>TRBJ2-3|TRBV7-9|TRBD2|few
CASPVRLASSTDTQYF
TGTGCCAGCCCGGTCCGACTAGCGTCTAGCACAGATACGCAGTATTTT
>TRBJ2-7|TRBV25-1|-|-
CASIGHDPYEQYF
TGTGCCAGCATCGGGCACGACCCCTACGAGCAGTACTTC
>TRBJ1-1|TRBV7-2|-|-
CASSISPRVLPEAFF
TGTGCCAGCAGCATATCACCCAGAGTATTACCTGAAGCTTTCTTT